These T cell receptor beta chains were read from a single sample in a study of regulatory T cells in long-lasting Graves disease. TCRdb ran MiXCR on the multiplex PCR reads and lists one entry per CDR3 protein. The table shows about 660,000 distinct CDR3 sequences, with 30% occurring only once. Here the sequenced sample was peripheral blood mononuclear cells (PBMCs), taken when the disease was refractory, from a patient treated with antithyroid drugs. These receptors all stem from a female donor with Graves disease. The CDR3 runs from the conserved cysteine through the conserved F or W. The D gene is left open where the match is weak. Part of the rows lack a size; the others show once, few, many or a class for expanded clones.

d_gene,j_gene,abundance,v_gene,CDR3aa,CDR3nt
TRBD2,TRBJ2-1,many,TRBV2,CASSAGTSGGGVSYNEQFF,TGTGCCAGCAGTGCCGGGACTAGCGGAGGGGGAGTGTCCTACAATGAGCAGTTCTTC
-,TRBJ2-5,-,TRBV5-5,CASSLAGVVAAPQETQYF,TGTGCCAGCAGCTTGGCTGGGGTGGTAGCGGCGCCCCAAGAGACCCAGTACTTC
-,TRBJ1-5,few,TRBV20-1,CSARPPGRNSNQPQHF,TGCAGTGCTAGGCCCCCCGGGAGAAATAGCAATCAGCCCCAGCATTTT
TRBD1,TRBJ1-1,many,TRBV2,CASRKDRDTEAFF,TGTGCCAGCAGAAAGGACAGGGACACTGAAGCTTTCTTT
-,TRBJ2-7,-,TRBV2,CASKIQSYEQYF,TGTGCCAGCAAAATTCAGTCCTACGAGCAGTACTTC
-,TRBJ1-2,many,TRBV28,CASSLEVQSNYGYTF,TGTGCCAGCAGCCTGGAGGTCCAATCTAACTATGGCTACACCTTC
-,TRBJ1-1,-,TRBV7-8,CASSLEFNTEAFF,TGTGCCAGCAGCTTGGAGTTTAACACTGAAGCTTTCTTT
TRBD1,TRBJ1-5,few,TRBV2,CASRLAGTGGNQPQHF,TGTGCCAGCAGACTAGCCGGGACAGGGGGCAATCAGCCCCAGCATTTT
-,TRBJ2-5,-,TRBV10-3,CAISTGTHIETQYF,TGTGCCATCTCAACCGGGACCCATATAGAGACCCAGTACTTC
-,TRBJ1-1,few,TRBV6-5,CASSYRATGNTEAFF,TGTGCCAGCAGCTACAGGGCAACAGGGAACACTGAAGCTTTCTTT
-,TRBJ1-1,-,TRBV6-1,CASSLFGFGTEAFF,TGTGCCAGCAGTTTATTTGGGTTTGGGACAGAAGCTTTCTTT
TRBD2,TRBJ2-5,many,TRBV11-2,CASSLSSGRTETQYF,TGTGCCAGCAGCTTATCTAGCGGGCGAACAGAGACCCAGTACTTC
-,TRBJ1-6,-,TRBV9,CASGVGDNSPLHF,TGTGCCAGCGGCGTAGGTGATAATTCACCCCTCCACTTT
-,TRBJ1-2,many,TRBV2,CASSESGGSYGYTF,TGTGCCAGCAGTGAATCCGGAGGGTCATATGGCTACACCTTC
-,TRBJ2-3,few,TRBV20-1,CSTWGISTDTQYF,TGCAGCACTTGGGGCATAAGCACAGATACGCAGTATTTT
TRBD1,TRBJ1-4,-,TRBV12-3/TRBV12-4,CASSSGGGNEKLFF,TGTGCCAGCAGCTCAGGGGGCGGGAATGAAAAACTGTTTTTT
TRBD1,TRBJ1-5,-,TRBV20-1,CSARETGVRYQPQHF,TGCAGTGCTAGAGAAACAGGGGTTAGATATCAGCCCCAGCATTTT
TRBD2,TRBJ2-7,few,TRBV28,CASSPLMGLAGESSYEQYF,TGTGCCAGCAGTCCCCTCATGGGACTAGCGGGCGAATCTTCCTACGAGCAGTACTTC
TRBD1,TRBJ2-1,-,TRBV6-2/TRBV6-3,CASSEDRGYNEQFF,TGTGCCAGCAGTGAGGACAGGGGCTACAATGAGCAGTTCTTC
TRBD1,TRBJ1-5,-,TRBV5-5,CASSRRGGQGYSNQPQHF,TGTGCCAGCAGCAGAAGAGGGGGACAGGGGTATAGCAATCAGCCCCAGCATTTT
TRBD1,TRBJ1-6,-,TRBV19,CASSGTECNSPLHF,TGTGCCAGTAGCGGGACAGAATGTAATTCACCCCTCCACTTT
TRBD1,TRBJ1-2,many,TRBV12-3/TRBV12-4,CASRKGTGLVYGYTF,TGTGCCAGCAGGAAGGGGACAGGGTTAGTCTATGGCTACACCTTC
TRBD1,TRBJ1-1,-,TRBV7-9,CASSLDPRGQGEAFF,TGTGCCAGCAGCTTAGACCCCAGGGGGCAGGGTGAAGCTTTCTTT
-,TRBJ1-4,few,TRBV5-1,CASSSGGELNEKLFF,TGCGCCAGCAGCTCTGGTGGGGAGCTCAATGAAAAACTGTTTTTT
TRBD1,TRBJ2-7,few,TRBV6-1,CASSAPDRGSYEQYF,TGTGCCAGCAGTGCCCCTGACAGGGGTTCCTACGAGCAGTACTTC
-,TRBJ1-1,few,TRBV5-1,CASSRSGPVNTEAFF,TGCGCCAGCAGCAGATCGGGACCCGTGAACACTGAAGCTTTCTTT
-,TRBJ2-7,many,TRBV27,CASSLRGGYEQYF,TGTGCCAGCAGTTTGAGGGGTGGCTACGAGCAGTACTTC
TRBD2,TRBJ2-7,-,TRBV6-2/TRBV6-3,CASSYVTSGRDEQYF,TGTGCCAGCAGTTACGTTACTAGCGGAAGGGACGAGCAGTACTTC
-,TRBJ2-5,-,TRBV29-1,CSVDPVGVETQYF,TGCAGCGTTGATCCAGTTGGGGTAGAGACCCAGTACTTC
-,TRBJ1-3,-,TRBV20-1,CSARVAFSGNTIYF,TGCAGTGCTAGAGTGGCCTTCTCTGGAAACACCATATATTTT
-,TRBJ2-2,-,TRBV14,CASSLLTGGELFF,TGTGCCAGCAGCCTACTTACTGGCGGGGAGCTGTTTTTT
-,TRBJ2-7,few,TRBV4-1,CASSQGPAAYEQYF,TGCGCCAGCAGCCAGGGACCCGCCGCCTACGAGCAGTACTTC
TRBD1,TRBJ1-2,many,TRBV6-2/TRBV6-3,CASSGRGLAYGYTF,TGTGCCAGCAGTGGCAGGGGGCTCGCCTATGGCTACACCTTC
TRBD1,TRBJ1-2,few,TRBV7-9,CASSPALGQEKFGYTF,TGTGCCAGCAGTCCGGCGTTGGGACAGGAGAAATTTGGCTACACCTTC
TRBD1,TRBJ2-7,few,TRBV15,CATSRGGTGFGEQYF,TGTGCCACCAGCAGAGGAGGGACAGGGTTTGGGGAGCAGTACTTC
TRBD1,TRBJ2-7,few,TRBV20-1,CSASDRVAYEQYF,TGCAGTGCTAGTGACAGGGTTGCCTACGAGCAGTACTTC
-,TRBJ1-1,many,TRBV5-4,CASSFPENTEAFF,TGTGCCAGCAGCTTCCCCGAGAACACTGAAGCTTTCTTT
-,TRBJ1-6,-,TRBV28,CASSLVIYNSPLHF,TGTGCCAGCAGTTTAGTAATATACAATTCACCCCTCCACTTT
-,TRBJ1-2,many,TRBV28,CASSSSPANYGYTF,TGTGCCAGCAGTTCCTCTCCAGCTAACTATGGCTACACCTTC
-,TRBJ1-5,-,TRBV25-1,CASPPGVGQPQHF,TGTGCCAGCCCCCCAGGGGTAGGTCAGCCCCAGCATTTT
TRBD2,TRBJ2-7,-,TRBV6-1,CATRRGSSGEQYF,TGTGCCACCAGGCGGGGGAGCTCGGGGGAGCAGTACTTC
-,TRBJ2-1,-,TRBV6-1,CASPGVGSGGNEQFF,TGTGCCAGCCCGGGGGTGGGCTCTGGCGGGAATGAGCAGTTCTTC
-,TRBJ1-4,few,TRBV7-2,CASSRDGKTNEKLFF,TGTGCCAGCAGTCGGGACGGCAAGACTAATGAAAAACTGTTTTTT
-,TRBJ2-7,few,TRBV3-1,CASSQDRAYEQYF,TGTGCCAGCAGCCAGGACAGAGCCTACGAGCAGTACTTC
-,TRBJ1-1,-,TRBV11-1,CASSLGFRTEAFF,TGTGCCAGCAGCTTGGGGTTCCGCACTGAAGCTTTCTTT